The rows below give T cell receptor beta chains drawn from one sample of a study of Graves' ophthalmopathy and Graves' hyperthyroidism. TCRdb reprocessed the multiplex PCR reads via MiXCR and lists one record per CDR3 protein. This table holds roughly 380,000 distinct CDR3 sequences, 15% found once. Sequenced sample: peripheral blood. These receptors were taken from a woman under 30 with stable Graves' hyperthyroidism. Both conserved end residues are part of each CDR3. The D gene is left open where the match is weak. Not all rows give a size; the values are once, few, many and, for expanded clones, a class.

V: TRBV5-5
size: many
D: TRBD1
J: TRBJ1-1
CDR3: CASSFPNRGNEAFF
DNA: TGTGCCAGCAGCTTTCCAAACAGGGGTAATGAAGCTTTCTTT

V: TRBV4-2
size: few
D: TRBD1
J: TRBJ1-1
CDR3: CASSHLRDSINTEAFF
DNA: TGTGCCAGCAGCCACCTCCGGGACAGTATTAACACTGAAGCTTTCTTT

V: TRBV19
size: .
D: TRBD1
J: TRBJ1-6
CDR3: CATHPGQAFNSPLHF
DNA: TGTGCCACGCATCCGGGACAGGCGTTCAATTCACCTCTCCACTTT

V: TRBV7-8
size: many
D: .
J: TRBJ1-1
CDR3: CASSRGRFNTEAFF
DNA: TGTGCCAGCAGCCGAGGGCGGTTTAACACTGAAGCTTTCTTT

V: TRBV6-1
size: many
D: .
J: TRBJ1-3
CDR3: CASSSPSSGNTIYF
DNA: TGTGCCAGCAGCTCGCCGTCCTCTGGAAACACCATATATTTT

V: TRBV10-3
size: many
D: .
J: TRBJ1-2
CDR3: CAISEGFGRLDYGYTF
DNA: TGTGCCATCAGTGAGGGCTTCGGGAGGTTGGACTATGGCTACACCTTC

V: TRBV4-3
size: few
D: TRBD2
J: TRBJ2-5
CDR3: CASSQERGGSDQETQYF
DNA: TGCGCCAGCAGCCAAGAGCGGGGGGGTAGCGACCAAGAGACCCAGTACTTC

V: TRBV28
size: .
D: .
J: TRBJ1-6
CDR3: CASSPIPPGYSPLHF
DNA: TGTGCCAGCAGCCCTATCCCTCCAGGGTATTCACCCCTCCACTTT

V: TRBV28
size: many
D: .
J: TRBJ2-2
CDR3: CASSVDNHANTGELFF
DNA: TGTGCCAGCAGTGTCGACAACCACGCGAACACCGGGGAGCTGTTTTTT

V: TRBV6-4
size: few
D: .
J: TRBJ1-6
CDR3: CASSDEVDNSPLHF
DNA: TGTGCCAGCAGTGACGAAGTGGATAATTCACCCCTCCACTTT

V: TRBV10-3
size: many
D: .
J: TRBJ2-2
CDR3: CAISDLRGDATGELFF
DNA: TGTGCCATCAGTGATCTTCGGGGCGACGCCACCGGGGAGCTGTTTTTT

V: TRBV5-1
size: few
D: TRBD2
J: TRBJ2-5
CDR3: CASSPRTSGLQETQYF
DNA: TGCGCCAGCAGCCCGCGGACTAGCGGACTCCAAGAGACCCAGTACTTC

V: TRBV11-2
size: many
D: TRBD1
J: TRBJ1-6
CDR3: CASSLGTGLSSPLHF
DNA: TGTGCCAGCAGCTTAGGGACAGGGCTTTCTTCACCCCTCCACTTT

V: TRBV12-3/TRBV12-4
size: many
D: .
J: TRBJ2-7
CDR3: CASSLTSGEQYF
DNA: TGTGCCAGCAGTTTAACCAGTGGCGAGCAGTACTTC

V: TRBV19
size: many
D: .
J: TRBJ1-2
CDR3: CASSVRAGSGYTF
DNA: TGTGCCAGTAGTGTGAGGGCCGGGAGTGGCTACACCTTC

V: TRBV19
size: many
D: .
J: TRBJ1-1
CDR3: CASSAVRNTEAFF
DNA: TGTGCCAGTAGTGCGGTCCGGAACACTGAAGCTTTCTTT

V: TRBV2
size: .
D: TRBD2
J: TRBJ2-2
CDR3: CASRQGGLAGRGTGELFF
DNA: TGTGCCAGCAGGCAAGGGGGACTAGCGGGGCGTGGGACCGGGGAGCTGTTTTTT

V: TRBV9
size: many
D: .
J: TRBJ1-5
CDR3: CASSPSPGEPQHF
DNA: TGTGCCAGCAGCCCGAGCCCGGGAGAGCCCCAGCATTTT

V: TRBV5-1
size: .
D: .
J: TRBJ1-5
CDR3: CASSLEGTGNQPQHF
DNA: TGCGCCAGCAGCTTGGAGGGTACGGGGAATCAGCCCCAGCATTTT

V: TRBV6-2/TRBV6-3
size: .
D: .
J: TRBJ2-1
CDR3: CASSCGLEYNEQFF
DNA: TGTGCCAGCAGTTGTGGACTGGAGTACAATGAGCAGTTCTTC

V: TRBV29-1
size: many
D: .
J: TRBJ1-1
CDR3: CSVEPRMNTEAFF
DNA: TGCAGCGTTGAGCCCAGAATGAACACTGAAGCTTTCTTT

V: TRBV20-1
size: many
D: TRBD1
J: TRBJ1-2
CDR3: CSARGGDRVYGYTF
DNA: TGCAGTGCTAGAGGGGGGGACAGGGTCTATGGCTACACCTTC

V: TRBV9
size: .
D: .
J: TRBJ1-5
CDR3: CASSVGSYQPQHF
DNA: TGTGCCAGCAGCGTAGGAAGTTATCAGCCCCAGCATTTT

V: TRBV18
size: .
D: .
J: TRBJ1-2
CDR3: CASSLQDRAFYGYTF
DNA: TGTGCCAGCTCACTCCAGGACAGAGCCTTCTATGGCTACACCTTC

V: TRBV9
size: many
D: TRBD1
J: TRBJ2-2
CDR3: CASSSQGVVGTGELFF
DNA: TGTGCCAGCAGCTCTCAGGGGGTCGTGGGCACCGGGGAGCTGTTTTTT

V: TRBV6-1
size: once
D: .
J: TRBJ1-1
CDR3: CASSQSTGFGEAFF
DNA: TGTGCCAGCAGTCAAAGTACAGGGTTCGGGGAAGCTTTCTTT

V: TRBV2
size: few
D: .
J: TRBJ2-2
CDR3: CASGRGLPGELFF
DNA: TGTGCCAGCGGTCGGGGATTGCCCGGGGAGCTGTTTTTT

V: TRBV19
size: few
D: .
J: TRBJ2-2
CDR3: CASTRSPIVPNTGELFF
DNA: TGTGCCAGTACTCGCTCCCCCATAGTCCCTAACACCGGGGAGCTGTTTTTT

V: TRBV20-1
size: many
D: TRBD1
J: TRBJ1-2
CDR3: CSARLGQGLYGYTF
DNA: TGCAGTGCTAGGTTGGGACAGGGGCTCTATGGCTACACCTTC

V: TRBV7-3
size: .
D: .
J: TRBJ2-5
CDR3: CASSQSGHQETQYF
DNA: TGTGCCAGCAGCCAATCGGGACACCAAGAGACCCAGTACTTC

V: TRBV19
size: many
D: .
J: TRBJ1-2
CDR3: CASKTGGYGYTF
DNA: TGTGCCAGCAAGACAGGCGGGTATGGCTACACCTTC

V: TRBV7-8
size: many
D: TRBD1
J: TRBJ2-5
CDR3: CASSLGYRGRRQETQYF
DNA: TGTGCCAGCAGCTTAGGATACAGGGGGCGGAGGCAAGAGACCCAGTACTTC

V: TRBV11-2
size: many
D: TRBD1
J: TRBJ1-2
CDR3: CASSLMQGAEYGYTF
DNA: TGTGCCAGCAGCCTAATGCAGGGGGCTGAATATGGCTACACCTTC

V: TRBV11-2
size: .
D: TRBD2
J: TRBJ2-7
CDR3: CASSLSLTSGGYEQYF
DNA: TGTGCCAGCAGCTTATCCCTGACTAGCGGGGGTTACGAGCAGTACTTC

V: TRBV11-2
size: many
D: TRBD2
J: TRBJ2-5
CDR3: CASSFETSKETQYF
DNA: TGTGCCAGCAGCTTCGAGACTAGCAAAGAGACCCAGTACTTC

V: TRBV12-3/TRBV12-4
size: .
D: .
J: TRBJ2-7
CDR3: CASSFGGRAYEQYF
DNA: TGTGCCAGCAGTTTTGGGGGGCGAGCCTACGAGCAGTACTTC

V: TRBV19
size: many
D: .
J: TRBJ2-7
CDR3: CASSSLDWGTNYEQYF
DNA: TGTGCCAGTAGTTCTTTGGACTGGGGTACGAACTACGAGCAGTACTTC

V: TRBV20-1
size: many
D: .
J: TRBJ1-6
CDR3: CSARSGVTANSPLHF
DNA: TGCAGTGCTAGATCCGGGGTGACGGCTAATTCACCCCTCCACTTT

V: TRBV15
size: .
D: .
J: TRBJ1-2
CDR3: CATSRGTVDYGYTF
DNA: TGTGCCACCAGCAGAGGGACAGTTGACTATGGCTACACCTTC

V: TRBV12-3/TRBV12-4
size: .
D: .
J: TRBJ2-7
CDR3: CASTNRETYEQYF
DNA: TGTGCCAGCACTAACCGGGAAACCTACGAGCAGTACTTC

V: TRBV6-1
size: many
D: .
J: TRBJ1-5
CDR3: CATQGDIVNQPQHF
DNA: TGTGCCACCCAGGGAGACATCGTCAATCAGCCCCAGCATTTT

V: TRBV15
size: many
D: .
J: TRBJ1-1
CDR3: CATSRNTEAFF
DNA: TGTGCCACCAGCCGGAACACTGAAGCTTTCTTT

V: TRBV6-5
size: many
D: .
J: TRBJ1-1
CDR3: CASSLGDRTEAFF
DNA: TGTGCCAGCAGTTTGGGGGATCGGACTGAAGCTTTCTTT

V: TRBV6-1
size: many
D: .
J: TRBJ2-5
CDR3: CASSEGGGRETQYF
DNA: TGTGCCAGCAGTGAGGGTGGGGGCCGAGAGACCCAGTACTTC

V: TRBV10-1
size: few
D: .
J: TRBJ2-2
CDR3: CASSESPHLNTGELFF
DNA: TGCGCCAGCAGTGAGTCCCCTCATCTGAACACCGGGGAGCTGTTTTTT

V: TRBV6-1
size: few
D: .
J: TRBJ1-1
CDR3: CATGRGRTEAFF
DNA: TGTGCCACTGGGCGGGGACGCACTGAAGCTTTCTTT

V: TRBV6-2/TRBV6-3
size: many
D: TRBD1
J: TRBJ1-2
CDR3: CASRATGQGGYGYTF
DNA: TGTGCCAGCAGAGCCACGGGACAGGGTGGTTATGGCTACACCTTC

V: TRBV5-1
size: many
D: .
J: TRBJ1-6
CDR3: CASSLGGLRWTPLHF
DNA: TGCGCCAGCAGCTTGGGGGGCCTAAGATGGACACCCCTCCACTTT

V: TRBV29-1
size: many
D: .
J: TRBJ2-7
CDR3: CSVGWGLPDEQYF
DNA: TGCAGCGTTGGGTGGGGTCTTCCGGACGAGCAGTACTTC

V: TRBV5-1
size: many
D: .
J: TRBJ2-7
CDR3: CASSSTASAGHEQYF
DNA: TGCGCCAGCAGCTCCACAGCCTCCGCGGGTCACGAGCAGTACTTC

V: TRBV18
size: once
D: TRBD2
J: TRBJ2-5
CDR3: CASSPGTTQPQYF
DNA: TGTGCCAGCTCACCCGGGACTACTCAGCCCCAGTACTTC

V: TRBV12-3/TRBV12-4
size: many
D: TRBD1
J: TRBJ1-5
CDR3: CASSRGTGPYSNQPQHF
DNA: TGTGCCAGCAGCCGAGGGACAGGGCCTTATAGCAATCAGCCCCAGCATTTT

V: TRBV19
size: many
D: TRBD1
J: TRBJ1-1
CDR3: CASNPGQGGTEAFF
DNA: TGTGCCAGTAACCCGGGACAGGGCGGCACTGAAGCTTTCTTT

V: TRBV6-1
size: many
D: .
J: TRBJ2-7
CDR3: CASSEGQNSYEQYF
DNA: TGTGCCAGCAGTGAGGGACAAAACTCCTACGAGCAGTACTTC